This entry describes one T cell receptor (beta chain). How the authors handled the data: Amplification with reference gene primers provided the estimates of nucleated cell counts. The protocol was immunoSEQ multiplex PCR, while the TCRdb copy is restricted to in-frame clones and leaves out a portion. V and J calls plus clone size are reproduced from that table; the DNA served to infer D and trimming. This table holds over 200,000 clones, less than 90% found once. These data come from a study of blood T cell repertoires in COVID-19. Study summary: Material from acute and convalescent COVID-19 was sourced from the United States, Italy and Spain.

Germline V gene sequence: CDR1 KGHDR, CDR2 SFDVKD. This CDR3 has 13 residues. V shed 3 bases and J shed 7 bases, with 11 bases lying between them. The sequenced material came from peripheral blood. This sequence originates from a woman older than 75 with active or convalescent COVID-19. V and J are TRBV24-1 and TRBJ2-5; no clear D gene. CDR3 residues: CATSDVLIGTQYF. The CDR3, as DNA: TGTGCCACCAGTGATGTTTTGATCGGGACCCAGTACTTC.